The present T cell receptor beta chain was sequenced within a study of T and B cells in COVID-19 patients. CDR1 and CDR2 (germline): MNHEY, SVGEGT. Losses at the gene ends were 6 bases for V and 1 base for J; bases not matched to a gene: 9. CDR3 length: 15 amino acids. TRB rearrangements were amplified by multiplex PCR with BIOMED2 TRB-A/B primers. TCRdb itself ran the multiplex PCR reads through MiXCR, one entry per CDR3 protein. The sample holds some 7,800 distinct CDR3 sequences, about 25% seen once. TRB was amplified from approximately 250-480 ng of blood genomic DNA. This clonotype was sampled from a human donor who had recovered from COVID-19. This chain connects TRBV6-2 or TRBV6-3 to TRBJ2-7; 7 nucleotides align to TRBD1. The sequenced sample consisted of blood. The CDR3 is CASSRGGWASYEQYF. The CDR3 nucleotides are TGTGCCAGCAGCAGAGGGGGCTGGGCGTCCTACGAGCAGTACTTC.